A single sample is the source of the 23 T cell receptor beta chains below, sequenced in a study of T cell responses to AZD1222 COVID-19 vaccine. Data came from immunoSEQ multiplex PCR; TCRdb stores just in-frame clones and leaves some out. The data show some 140,000 clones, roughly 85% seen once. Source: peripheral blood, taken 28 days after the second dose of the MenACWY control vaccine. Every receptor here comes from an adult who received the MenACWY meningococcal vaccine as a control.

The chain uses TRBV7-2 and TRBJ2-3; tentatively, D is TRBD1 (6 bases). CDR1 SGHTA and CDR2 FQGNSA come from the germline V gene. Trimming took off 3 bases at V and 6 bases at J, with 7 bases between the two ends. This CDR3 is built from 12 residues. Here the CDR3 DNA reads TGTGCCAGCAGCTTCGACAGGGATACGCAGTATTTT. The encoded protein is CASSFDRDTQYF.

As DNA, the CDR3 is TGTGCCACCTCCTTCGAGGGCGTTAATGAAAAACTGTTTTTT. It specifies CATSFEGVNEKLFF. This chain uses TRBV15 with TRBJ1-4; no firm D call. Germline V gives CDR1 LNHNV, CDR2 YYDKDF (reference sequence). The CDR3 totals 14 residues. Trimming pared 8 bases from V and 4 bases from J, leaving 14 bases between.

The chain uses TRBV9 and TRBJ1-1; 8 bases match TRBD1. V lost 3 bases, J lost 10 bases, and 8 bases stayed unmatched. Germline lookup yields CDR1 SGDLS and CDR2 YYNGEE. The CDR3 has 13 residues. CDR3 nucleotide sequence: TGTGCCAGCAGCGCCAGACAGGGGTGGGTAGCTTTCTTT. Translation gives CASSARQGWVAFF.

This chain joins TRBV7-2 and TRBJ1-4; D is undetermined. CDR3 length: 14 residues. Trimming removed 3 bases from V and 4 bases from J, with 9 bases in between. Per germline, CDR1 SGHTA and CDR2 FQGNSA. CDR3 sequence: CASSFTGNNEKLFF. As DNA, the CDR3 is TGTGCCAGCAGCTTTACCGGGAATAATGAAAAACTGTTTTTT.

The V and J genes are TRBV9 and TRBJ2-5, with TRBD1 identical over 8 bases. This CDR3 is 15 amino acids long. Trimming at V came to 4 bases and at J to 3 bases, leaving 8 bases not matched to a gene. The germline CDR1 and CDR2 sequences are SGDLS and YYNGEE. CDR3 DNA: TGTGCCAGCAGCCCATGGACAGGGCAGGAAGAGACCCAGTACTTC. This encodes CASSPWTGQEETQYF.

V gene TRBV2 combines with J gene TRBJ2-3, with a weak D call TRBD1 (5 bases). CDR3 size: 13 residues. Germline V gene sequence: CDR1 SNHLY, CDR2 FYNNEI. The V gene lost 3 bases and the J gene lost 8 bases, with 12 bases spanning the gap. The CDR3 sequence is CASSEQGAGTQYF. In DNA, the CDR3 is TGTGCCAGCAGTGAGCAAGGGGCCGGTACGCAGTATTTT.

The chain carries TRBV5-6 and TRBJ2-7, with TRBD2 matching 8 bases. Germline values: CDR1 SGHDT, CDR2 YYEEEE. The CDR3 is made up of 15 amino acids. The ends lost 4 bases at V and 5 bases at J; junction bases unmatched: 11. CDR3 residues: CASSPPGRASDEQYF. The CDR3 DNA sequence: TGTGCCAGCAGCCCACCCGGGAGGGCATCGGACGAGCAGTACTTC. Drawing the rest from reference TRBV5-6 and TRBJ2-7, the complete variable domain is DAGVTQSPTHLIKTRGQQVTLRCSPKSGHDTVSWYQQALGQGPQFIFQYYEEEERQRGNFPDRFSGHQFPNYSSELNVNALLLGDSALYLCASSPPGRASDEQYFGPGTRLTVT.

CDR3 coding DNA: TGTGCCAGCAGTTACCGGGGACAGTCGAACACCGGGGAGCTGTTTTTT. Its protein is CASSYRGQSNTGELFF. V usage is TRBV6-6 and J usage is TRBJ2-2, with 7 bases identical to TRBD1. This CDR3 has 16 amino acids. V lost 2 bases to trimming and J lost 0 bases; unmatched junction nucleotides: 3. Per the germline V gene, CDR1 is MNHNY and CDR2 is SVGAGI (reference sequence).

This clone was counted between two and nine times. The chain carries TRBV9 and TRBJ2-1; 9 bases match TRBD2. With 4 bases clipped from V and 6 bases from J, the junction kept 5 bases outside the gene matches. The CDR3 extends over 14 amino acids. Looked up from germline, CDR1 is SGDLS and CDR2 is YYNGEE. For the CDR3, the DNA is TGTGCCAGCAGCCGGACTAGCGCTCTCAATGAGCAGTTCTTC. Its protein is CASSRTSALNEQFF.

The CDR3 DNA follows: TGTGCCAGTAGTGTAGGCCAGGTCACCGGGGAGCTGTTTTTT. Amino acids: CASSVGQVTGELFF. The chain employs TRBV19 and TRBJ2-2, with D unresolved. There are 14 residues in the CDR3. V dropped 5 bases and J dropped 4 bases, with 11 bases sitting between them. Per the germline V gene, CDR1 is LNHDA and CDR2 is SQIVND (reference sequence).

The chain employs TRBV27 and TRBJ1-5; the match to TRBD1 covers 7 bases. Trimming cost V 3 bases and J 2 bases; bases outside gene matches: 4. CDR1 MNHEY and CDR2 SMNVEV come from the germline V gene (reference sequence). The length of the CDR3 is 15 residues. The CDR3 reads CASSFRGQGNQPQHF. The CDR3 DNA sequence: TGTGCCAGCAGTTTCAGAGGACAGGGCAATCAGCCCCAGCATTTT.

The CDR3 sequence: CASSLNRPGDSPLHF. For the CDR3, the DNA is TGTGCCAGCAGCCTAAACAGACCCGGGGATTCACCCCTCCACTTT. The chain carries TRBV7-2 and TRBJ1-6; the D is unclear. V shed 5 bases and J shed 8 bases, with 16 bases lying between them. CDR1 is SGHTA, CDR2 FQGNSA, per germline. The CDR3 is made up of 15 amino acids. Based on the CDR3 plus reference TRBV7-2 and TRBJ1-6, the full variable domain is GAGVSQSPSNKVTEKGKDVELRCDPISGHTALYWYRQSLGQGLEFLIYFQGNSAPDKSGLPSDRFSAERTGGSVSTLTIQRTQQEDSAVYLCASSLNRPGDSPLHFGNGTRLTVT.

The CDR3 DNA reads TGCGCCAGCAGCTTGGGACAGGTCGGATCACCCCTCCACTTT. Translated, it gives CASSLGQVGSPLHF. The chain links TRBV5-1 to TRBJ1-6; possibly TRBD1 for D (6 bases). The V end lost 0 bases, the J end lost 10 bases, and 11 bases lay between the germline ends. Per germline, CDR1 SGHRS and CDR2 YFSETQ. The CDR3 has 14 amino acids.

This clone is a singleton in its sample. The chain couples TRBV5-6 to TRBJ2-5, with 7 bases identical to TRBD1. Germline assignment: CDR1 SGHDT and CDR2 YYEEEE. With 5 bases clipped from V and 1 base from J, the junction kept 2 bases outside the gene matches. The CDR3 has 13 residues. The CDR3 nucleotides are TGTGCCAGCAGGTGGGACAGCCAAGAGACCCAGTACTTC. Its protein is CASRWDSQETQYF. The entire variable domain, with the rest obtained from reference TRBV5-6 and TRBJ2-5, is as follows: DAGVTQSPTHLIKTRGQQVTLRCSPKSGHDTVSWYQQALGQGPQFIFQYYEEEERQRGNFPDRFSGHQFPNYSSELNVNALLLGDSALYLCASRWDSQETQYFGPGTRLLVL.

The CDR3 DNA is TGCGCCAGCAGCTGGGACAGGGGGTACCAGCAATATGGCTACACCTTC. This encodes CASSWDRGYQQYGYTF. J is TRBJ1-2 and V is TRBV5-1, with TRBD1 identical over 11 bases. Germline V gene sequence: CDR1 SGHRS, CDR2 YFSETQ. CDR3 length equals 16 residues. The trim removed 3 bases at V and 5 bases at J, leaving 9 bases unmatched.

This clone has a count of ten or more. The chain joins TRBV29-1 to TRBJ1-1; D remains ambiguous. CDR3 size: 13 residues. Germline CDR1 reads SQVTM; CDR2 reads ANQGSEA. V gave up 0 bases and J gave up 1 base, with 6 bases separating them. This CDR3 reads CSVEDSPNTEAFF. The CDR3 DNA reads as TGCAGCGTTGAAGACAGCCCGAACACTGAAGCTTTCTTT.

This chain links TRBV7-2 with TRBJ2-2; TRBD1 matches 9 bases. V dropped 4 bases and J dropped 7; count of bases not matched to a gene: 7. The CDR3 consists of 15 residues. In germline, CDR1 is SGHTA, CDR2 FQGNSA. The CDR3 DNA reads TGTGCCAGCAGCTCAAGGACAGGGGCGGGCGGGGAGCTGTTTTTT. Its protein is CASSSRTGAGGELFF. The entire variable domain, with the rest obtained from reference TRBV7-2 and TRBJ2-2, is as follows: GAGVSQSPSNKVTEKGKDVELRCDPISGHTALYWYRQSLGQGLEFLIYFQGNSAPDKSGLPSDRFSAERTGGSVSTLTIQRTQQEDSAVYLCASSSRTGAGGELFFGEGSRLTVL.

This chain uses TRBV5-1 with TRBJ1-4; no clear D. With 0 bases removed from V and 2 bases from J, the gap between germline ends came to 5 bases. CDR1 and CDR2 (germline): SGHRS, YFSETQ. This CDR3 is built from 14 residues. CDR3 protein: CASSLAGTNEKLFF. The CDR3 region has the DNA TGCGCCAGCAGCTTGGCGGGGACTAATGAAAAACTGTTTTTT.

The rearrangement uses TRBV10-3 and TRBJ2-6; D is unclear. Germline CDR1 is ENHRY and CDR2 is SYGVKD. The V and J ends lost 8 bases and 3 bases respectively, with 14 bases between them. The CDR3 is 15 amino acids. The DNA of the CDR3 is TGTGCCATCCCGAACCCTCGGGTTGGGGCCAACGTCCTGACTTTC. It specifies CAIPNPRVGANVLTF.

This clone was seen only a few times. The chain uses TRBV5-1 and TRBJ2-2, with D maybe TRBD1 (5 bases). The CDR3 sequence is 13 residues long. Germline CDR1 reads SGHRS; CDR2 reads YFSETQ. V lost 5 bases and J 6 bases, leaving 11 bases between the germline ends. The DNA of the CDR3 is TGCGCCAGCAGACGCGGACAAGCCGGGGAGCTGTTTTTT. Translating gives CASRRGQAGELFF.

The chain recombines TRBV7-2 with TRBJ1-1, with D tentatively TRBD1 (6 bases). Germline V lookup: CDR1 SGHTA, CDR2 FQGNSA. The CDR3 runs to 13 residues. V gave up 8 bases and J gave up 5 bases, with 15 bases separating them. This chain's CDR3 is CASRGGQWTEAFF. For the CDR3, the DNA is TGTGCCAGCCGGGGGGGGCAGTGGACTGAAGCTTTCTTT.

This rearrangement joins TRBV11-2 to TRBJ2-7; TRBD1 matches at 10 bases. The CDR3 is 14 residues long. Germline V lookup: CDR1 SGHAT, CDR2 FQNNGV. V dropped 4 bases and J dropped 2; count of bases not matched to a gene: 2. CDR3 residues: CASSSGQGTYEQYV. CDR3 coding DNA: TGTGCCAGCAGCTCGGGACAGGGGACCTACGAGCAGTACGTC.

This chain uses TRBV10-3 with TRBJ2-7; D unclear. This CDR3 is 11 amino acids long. V shed 5 bases and J shed 3 bases, with 5 bases lying between them. CDR1 ENHRY and CDR2 SYGVKD come from the germline V gene. CDR3 residues: CAISSGYEQYV. The DNA of the CDR3 is TGTGCCATCAGTTCGGGCTACGAGCAGTACGTC.